This T cell receptor (beta chain) stems from a study of T cells after yellow fever vaccination. Overall study: When fractions had low cell numbers, they were prepared with SMART-Seq v4 Ultra Low Input.

A single record per CDR3 protein comes from TCRdb applying MiXCR to the 5' RACE reads. The sample shows approximately 510,000 distinct CDR3 sequences, just over 20% of them seen only once. The CDR3 runs to 13 residues. Germline values: CDR1 MNHEY, CDR2 SVGAGI. V lost 6 bases to trimming and J lost 5 bases, with 13 bases between them. This clonotype was detected many times. The sequences come from PBMCs, collected more than 20 days after the first yellow fever vaccination. This rearrangement joins TRBV6-5 to TRBJ2-5; tentatively, D is TRBD1 (7 bases). The sequence came from a man between 18 and 35 years old who received the YFV17D yellow fever vaccine. The CDR3 coding sequence is TGTGCCAGCAGGCCAGGGGGGCGTGAGACCCAGTACTTC. Translating gives CASRPGGRETQYF.